This TCR beta chain was recovered during a study of blood T cell repertoires in COVID-19. Across the study: The United States, Italy and Spain were the sources of the acute and convalescent COVID-19 samples. Sample material is recorded as cDNA or gDNA derived from T cells, B-cell-depleted T cells, or PBMCs.

As processed by the authors: For nucleated cells, counts were estimated from reference gene primer amplification. Here immunoSEQ multiplex PCR was the method, and the copy in TCRdb shows in-frame clones only, minus some. The V and J calls and the clone size are those of that table, but D and trimming were determined from the DNA. The sample yields roughly 200,000 clones, about 85% seen once. Per germline, CDR1 MNHEY and CDR2 SMNVEV (reference sequence). The CDR3 consists of 16 residues. V shed 0 bases and J 5 bases; nucleotides not matched to a gene: 2. The TCR was taken from a man in his sixties with active or convalescent COVID-19. This chain joins TRBV27 and TRBJ2-2; 11 nucleotides align to TRBD1. The sample taken for sequencing was peripheral blood. DNA for the CDR3: TGTGCCAGCAGTTTATCGGGGACAGGGGGAACCGGGGAGCTGTTTTTT. This translates into CASSLSGTGGTGELFF.